Below, one T cell receptor beta chain is given with its context. A Seattle source enrolled patients during active infection and followed them longitudinally. Produced via immunoSEQ multiplex PCR; TCRdb's table is partial and in-frame only. Among about 250,000 clones listed, about nine tenths were seen once. Per the germline V gene, CDR1 is SNHLY and CDR2 is FYNNEI. This CDR3 is 15 amino acids long. Trimming took off 4 bases at V and 2 bases at J, with 15 bases between the two ends. The data derive from a study of blood T cell repertoires in COVID-19. In the study overall: Nucleic acid was either cDNA or gDNA, and it came from T cells, B-cell-depleted T cells, or PBMCs.

The chain uses TRBV2 and TRBJ2-7; D possibly corresponds to TRBD1 (5 bases). This TCR was sampled from a woman aged 30 to 39 with COVID-19, enrolled during active disease. Sequenced sample: peripheral blood. CDR3 region: CASSVRGLSTYEQYF. Here the CDR3 DNA reads TGTGCCAGCAGTGTAAGGGGCCTCAGTACCTACGAGCAGTACTTC.